A single sample is the source of the 8 T cell receptor beta chains below, sequenced in a study of tumor-infiltrating lymphocytes in primary liver carcinoma. Using a constant-region primer together with ProtoScript II reverse transcriptase, TCR beta cDNA was made from around 500 ng of total RNA. Three-round nested multiplex PCR performed with slightly modified ARM-PCR produced the TCR beta libraries. With TRBV1-TRBV30 forward primers and a C-beta reverse primer, the first two PCR rounds were run for about 10 cycles each. One entry per CDR3 protein results from TCRdb running MiXCR on the multiplex PCR reads. Of around 170,000 distinct CDR3 sequences listed, about 60% were seen once; the top ten hold about 70%. Blood RNA originated from unsorted whole blood, with germline DNA additionally extracted. Sample: peripheral blood. These receptors were obtained from a man aged 40-49 years with primary liver carcinoma and hepatitis B virus infection.

This clonotype has a count of ten or more. The rearrangement links TRBV29-1 to TRBJ2-1; 9 bases are a match to TRBD2. From germline, CDR1 is SQVTM and CDR2 ANQGSEA. This CDR3 comprises 14 residues. After removal of 3 bases from V and 8 bases from J, the junction contained 8 bases not matched to a gene. The CDR3 loop reads CSVDGAGGPDEQFF. The CDR3 nucleotides read TGCAGCGTTGATGGCGCGGGAGGGCCGGATGAGCAGTTCTTC.

The rearrangement joins TRBV4-1 to TRBJ1-6; D remains ambiguous. V lost 0 bases to trimming and J lost 9 bases, with 9 bases between them. This CDR3 is 14 amino acids long. The germline gives CDR1 MGHRA, CDR2 YSYEKL. This CDR3 reads CASSQDPGLSPLHF. The DNA of the CDR3 is TGCGCCAGCAGCCAAGATCCAGGTCTTTCACCCCTCCACTTT.

This clonotype was recorded at least ten times. The rearrangement joins TRBV11-1 to TRBJ2-5; 7 bases align to TRBD1. Germline assignment: CDR1 SGHAT and CDR2 FQDESV (reference sequence). The CDR3 is 15 residues long. V shed 3 bases, J shed 3 bases, and the junction held 7 bases outside the gene matches. CDR3 region: CASSLHPGTEETQYF. As DNA, the CDR3 is TGTGCCAGCAGCTTGCACCCAGGGACAGAAGAGACCCAGTACTTC.

The table lists this clonotype with a count of one. A much bigger clone sits one base away, suggesting this may be a read error. The chain uses TRBV12-3 or TRBV12-4 and TRBJ2-1; D gene ambiguous. The length of the CDR3 is 16 residues. The CDR3 DNA is TGTGCCACCAGTCTCTGGAGCCTGGGCAGGACCAATGAGCAGTTCTTC. Translated: CATSLWSLGRTNEQFF.

The J gene is TRBJ2-1, the V gene TRBV11-2, with 10 nucleotides matching TRBD2. V lost 7 bases, J lost 7 bases, and 10 bases stayed unmatched. The germline V gene encodes CDR1 SGHAT and CDR2 FQNNGV. This CDR3 comprises 15 residues. CDR3 amino acids: CASNATSGDWNEQFF. The CDR3 DNA is TGTGCCAGCAACGCAACTAGCGGGGATTGGAATGAGCAGTTCTTC.

This chain uses TRBV11-2 with TRBJ2-1; no clear D gene. CDR3 length equals 18 residues. CDR1 is SGHAT and CDR2 is FQNNGV in the germline V gene. With 0 bases removed from V and 9 bases from J, the gap between germline ends came to 24 bases. CDR3 sequence reads: CASSLDLWTNPPGSEQFF. CDR3 DNA: TGTGCCAGCAGCTTAGATCTTTGGACCAACCCGCCTGGCAGTGAGCAGTTCTTC.

CDR3 sequence reads: CASSQEASGSYNEQFF. CDR3 in DNA: TGTGCCAGCAGCCAAGAAGCTAGCGGCTCCTACAATGAGCAGTTCTTC. The chain recombines TRBV4-2 with TRBJ2-1, with 7 positions matching TRBD2. Unmatched junction bases numbered 2, after V lost 0 bases and J lost 0 bases. The CDR3 spans 16 residues. Germline CDR1 is LGHNA and CDR2 is YNFKEQ.

The rearrangement joins TRBV6-6 to TRBJ2-1; TRBD2 matches 7 bases. V lost 7 bases and J lost 4; bases outside the gene matches: 7. The V gene's germline CDR1 is MNHNY and CDR2 SVGAGI (reference sequence). The CDR3 is 14 residues long. The CDR3 region is CASTRASGYNEQFF. The CDR3 DNA follows: TGTGCCAGCACTCGGGCTAGCGGTTACAATGAGCAGTTCTTC.